The T cell receptor (beta chain) described here comes from a study of shared clonotypes between healthy human individuals. Recent acute infections and vaccinations were absent in the healthy HIV-negative adult donors. CDR3 length equals 16 residues. The germline CDR1 and CDR2 sequences are SEHNR and FQNEAQ (reference sequence). V was trimmed by 5 bases and J by 0 bases, leaving 15 bases between them. Remarks on this clone: Antigen specificity is unknown.

The authors' processing: Filtering was not the same, since immunoSEQ gave junction-only sequences without quality scores. Here immunoSEQ multiplex PCR was the method, and the copy in TCRdb shows in-frame clones only, minus some. V and J calls and clone size are as listed in that table; D and trimming were resolved from the DNA. The data contain about 2.3 million clones, 90% to 95% of them singletons. Regarding the study as a whole: Though the depth was large, rarefaction showed that sorted-subset sequencing was incomplete.

The sequencing input was naive CD4+ T cells from PBMCs. Subset here: CD45RA+ positively selected. The chain joins TRBV7-9 to TRBJ2-3, with a weak D call TRBD1 (6 bases). The clonotype comes from a man younger than 30 in good health. Some clones in this sample may be carry-over from other donors' samples. For the CDR3, the DNA is TGTGCCAGCAGCGTATGGGACACCTCTAGCACAGATACGCAGTATTTT. This translates into CASSVWDTSSTDTQYF.